This entry features one T cell receptor (beta chain) sequence. The sample originates from a study of blood T cell repertoires in COVID-19. Libraries were prepared by immunoSEQ multiplex PCR; TCRdb keeps only in-frame clonotypes and omits some of them. This table has hundreds of thousands of clones, around nine tenths appearing once. Deletions cut 6 bases from V and 4 bases from J, with 10 bases between. The CDR3 totals 13 residues. Germline CDR1 MNHEY, CDR2 SVGAGI. This clonotype was obtained from a woman in her 70s with COVID-19, enrolled during active disease. The V gene is TRBV6-5, the J gene TRBJ1-5; D may be TRBD1 (5 bases). The sample comprised peripheral blood. The CDR3, as DNA: TGTGCCAGCAGATACGACAGAAATCAGCCCCAGCATTTT. Translation: CASRYDRNQPQHF.